The clone carrying this TCR beta chain was picked up a small number of times. TCRdb re-called the PCR reads with MiXCR, one entry per CDR3 protein. The sample has over 85,000 distinct CDR3 sequences, roughly 51% seen once. The data derive from a study of CDR3 diversity in severe acne. CDR3 size: 14 residues. Germline V lookup: CDR1 SNHLY, CDR2 FYNNEI. Trimming cost V 4 bases and J 7 bases; bases outside gene matches: 1. The sequence was collected from a male donor with acne. V is TRBV2 and J is TRBJ2-1, with 13 bases identical to TRBD2. The sample comprised blood. CDR3 in DNA: TGTGCCAGCAGTGGGACTAGCGGGAGTAATGAGCAGTTCTTC. It translates to CASSGTSGSNEQFF.